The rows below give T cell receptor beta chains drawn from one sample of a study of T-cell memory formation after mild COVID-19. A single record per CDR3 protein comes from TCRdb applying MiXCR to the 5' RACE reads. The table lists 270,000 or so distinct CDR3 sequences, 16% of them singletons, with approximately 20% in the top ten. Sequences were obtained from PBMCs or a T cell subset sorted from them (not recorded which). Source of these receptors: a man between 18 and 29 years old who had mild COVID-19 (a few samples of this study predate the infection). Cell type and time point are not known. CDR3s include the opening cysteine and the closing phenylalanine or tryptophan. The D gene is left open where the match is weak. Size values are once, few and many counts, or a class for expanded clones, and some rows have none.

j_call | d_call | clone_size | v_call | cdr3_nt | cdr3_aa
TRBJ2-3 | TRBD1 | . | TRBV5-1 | TGCGCCAGCAGCTTAACAGGGGGCTTGAAAGATACGCAGTATTTT | CASSLTGGLKDTQYF
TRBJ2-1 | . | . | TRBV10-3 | TGTGCCATCACCCGAGACAGGACCGACAATGAGCAGTTCTTC | CAITRDRTDNEQFF
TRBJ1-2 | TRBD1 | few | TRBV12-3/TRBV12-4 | TGTGCCAGCAGTTTAGGGGGACAGGGGACCTATGGCTACACCTTC | CASSLGGQGTYGYTF
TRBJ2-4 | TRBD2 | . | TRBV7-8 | TGTGCCAGCAGCCCGGGACTAGCGGGACCCAAAAACATTCAGTACTTC | CASSPGLAGPKNIQYF
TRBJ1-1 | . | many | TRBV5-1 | TGCGCCAGCAGCTTGGCAACCACCGGGCGCACTGAAGCTTTCTTT | CASSLATTGRTEAFF
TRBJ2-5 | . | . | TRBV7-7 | TGTGCTAGCAGCTTTGAGCCCAGAGAGACCCAGTACTTC | CASSFEPRETQYF
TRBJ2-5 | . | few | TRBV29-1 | TGCAGCGTTGGAGGTAGACAAGAGACCCAGTACTTC | CSVGGRQETQYF
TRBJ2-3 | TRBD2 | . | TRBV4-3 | TGCGCCAGCAGCCAATCGACTAGCGGGGTAATAGATACGCAGTATTTT | CASSQSTSGVIDTQYF
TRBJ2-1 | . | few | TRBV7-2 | TGTGCCAGCAGCCCCGTTGCTTCCTACAATGAGCAGTTCTTC | CASSPVASYNEQFF
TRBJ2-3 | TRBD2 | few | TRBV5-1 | TGCGCCAGCAGCTTGAGGACGGAAGCGGGGGGCCTCACAGATACGCAGTATTTT | CASSLRTEAGGLTDTQYF
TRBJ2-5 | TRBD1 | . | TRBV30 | TGTGCCTGGACGGCAGGGGGAGAGACCCAGTACTTC | CAWTAGGETQYF
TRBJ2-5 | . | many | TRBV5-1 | TGCGCCAGCAGTCCCGGGGCGACGGAGACCCAGTACTTC | CASSPGATETQYF
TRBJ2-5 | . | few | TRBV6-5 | TGTGCCAGCAGGGGAGCGGGGACACAAGAGACCCAGTACTTC | CASRGAGTQETQYF
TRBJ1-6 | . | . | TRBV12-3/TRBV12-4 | TGTGCCAGCAGTCCCCCATATTCACCCCTCCACTTT | CASSPPYSPLHF
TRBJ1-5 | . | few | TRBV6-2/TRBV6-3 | TGTGCCAGCAGACCTGGACAGTTATACAATCAGCCCCAGCATTTT | CASRPGQLYNQPQHF
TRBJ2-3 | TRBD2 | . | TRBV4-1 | TGCGCCAGCAGCCGAGGGACTAGCGGGTTCCCCACAGATACGCAGTATTTT | CASSRGTSGFPTDTQYF
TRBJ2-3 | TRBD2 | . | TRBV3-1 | TGTGCCAGCGGGACTAGCGGGGGTGGTACAGATACGCAGTATTTT | CASGTSGGGTDTQYF
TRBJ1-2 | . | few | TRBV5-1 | TGCGCCAGCAGCTCTGACGGGGACTATGGCTACACCTTC | CASSSDGDYGYTF
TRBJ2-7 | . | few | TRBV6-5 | TGTGCCAGCAGGCCTTCAGGGGGGTCCTACGAGCAGTACTTC | CASRPSGGSYEQYF
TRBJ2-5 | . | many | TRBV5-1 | TGCGCCAGCAGCCCCGGCGGATACCAAGAGACCCAGTACTTC | CASSPGGYQETQYF
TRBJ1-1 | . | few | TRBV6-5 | TGTGCCAGCAGTTACTCGACCGGGGGAAGCACTGAAGCTTTCTTT | CASSYSTGGSTEAFF
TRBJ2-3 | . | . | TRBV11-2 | TGTGCCAGCAGCCCGGATATGTGGGGCACAGATACGCAGTATTTT | CASSPDMWGTDTQYF
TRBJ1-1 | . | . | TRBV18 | TGTGCCAGCTCACCGGGGGGTCAGGACACTGAAGCTTTCTTT | CASSPGGQDTEAFF